Below, 2 T cell receptor beta chains from the same sample are listed, as sequenced in a study of blood T cell repertoires in COVID-19. Repertoires were generated with immunoSEQ multiplex PCR, while TCRdb's copy carries only in-frame clones and drops some. The table includes around 94,000 clones, about four fifths detected once. The sample comprised peripheral blood. The receptors shown here come from a human donor in a cohort sampled during active COVID-19.

The chain links TRBV30 to TRBJ2-7; tentative D call: TRBD1 (6 bases). Germline V gives CDR1 GTSNPN, CDR2 SVGIG (reference sequence). There are 13 residues in the CDR3. V lost 5 bases and J 3 bases, leaving 14 bases between the germline ends. CDR3 amino acids: CAWGAGANYEQYF. The CDR3 bases are TGTGCCTGGGGCGCAGGGGCAAACTACGAGCAGTACTTC.

This clone has a single count. The V and J genes are TRBV5-1 and TRBJ2-7; D is perhaps TRBD1 (5 bases). The germline V gene has CDR1 SGHRS and CDR2 YFSETQ. V lost 2 bases to trimming and J lost 4 bases, with 13 bases between them. The CDR3 is 14 amino acids. The CDR3 region has the DNA TGCGCCAGCAGCTTCCAGGGCGACGATTACGAGCAGTACTTC. Encoded protein: CASSFQGDDYEQYF.